This T cell receptor beta chain was found in a study of tumor and adjacent non-tumor tissue in lung cancer (dated by TCRdb to the late 2010s). In the study overall: Of the cohort, eleven to twelve patients had adenocarcinoma, 2 had squamous cell carcinoma and 1 had small cell lung cancer. The 15 or so patients were aged about 30 to 80 years, included about ten men and 5 women, and had TNM stage I to III disease. In total, sequencing yielded approximately 130,000,000 productive TCRbeta reads, which works out to an average of about 4.17 million reads per sample. Bulk TCRbeta repertoires were compared between lung tumor tissue and matched distant non-tumor lung tissue obtained from around 14 lung cancer patients. TCRbeta CDR3 sequencing was performed on a few dozen paired specimens, with one tumor sample and one normal lung sample collected per patient. General conclusions and limits of the study: Because peripheral blood was not sequenced, blood TCRbeta repertoires in the lung cancer patients of the study were not examined. Younger patients had significantly higher TCR diversity, and higher tumor TCR diversity was associated with shorter overall and disease-free survival. Only about 15 patients were included in the cohort, and the need for larger samples and more detailed clinical data was noted by the authors. TCR diversity (inverse Simpson) was significantly higher in tumor than in normal lung tissue (approximately 400 vs 170, P = 0.0075, Mann-Whitney U test). In normal lung, the top 100 clones accounted for a significantly larger cumulative share of the repertoire than in tumor tissue. The sequencing platform is not named in the methods, and unique molecular identifiers are not mentioned.

Libraries came from multiplex PCR. Sequencing relied on an Illumina HiSeq 2500. TCRbeta libraries were constructed through three rounds of nested PCR with primers (Table S4) according to protocols modified from ARM-PCR. Before sequencing, PCR products in the 200-500 bp range were cut out of the gel and cleaned up using the QIAquick gel extraction kit. The study's own analysis went as follows. Trimmomatic was used to clean the reads, FLASH was used to merge the reads into complete CDR3 sequences, and MiTCR was used to assign the reads to V(D)J germline segments. Clonal diversity was calculated as the inverse Simpson's index using VDJtools. Productive reads were defined as in-frame sequences without a premature stop codon. TCRdb ran its own pipeline on the public reads, namely fastp trimming at Q25 and MiXCR clone calling, and kept in-frame beta chains. For every CDR3 protein sequence, its rows merge into one entry that carries the most common genes and DNA. In this record, the V and J calls reflect TCRdb's handling and not the investigators' own analysis. The sample table holds some 93,000 distinct CDR3 sequences, of which about 72% were seen once. About a sixth of the sample goes to the ten largest clones.

To note about this clonotype: Its antigen target is currently unknown. A read error may produce the germline difference seen at one junction end.

Bulk unsorted tissue served as the source for RNA extraction, and RNA quality was assessed using a NanoDrop ND-1000 and an Agilent 2100. All donors had newly diagnosed lung cancer, had not received prior chemotherapy, and were admitted for thoracic surgery in China between August and November 2014. The study excluded patients who had received radiotherapy or chemotherapy before or who had another cancer at the same time. Surgical tissue pieces of about 1-2.2 cm3 were preserved in RNAlater solution and were kept at -80 degrees C until use. Taken from the germline V gene, the CDR1 and CDR2 loops are MNHNS and SASEGT. The CDR3 goes from the cysteine to the phenylalanine over 14 residues. Of all the DNA, just the CDR3 is kept, 42 bases in frame from base 1.

The sequencing sample was made of lung tumor tissue. The receptor's source is a man aged 55 to 70 with non-small cell lung cancer. The rearrangement joined TRBV6-1 to TRBJ1-1, with no reliable assignment of the D segment. The CDR3 protein: CANSERGAITEAFF. The DNA sequence is given as TGTGCCAACAGTGAGCGGGGTGCTATCACTGAAGCTTTCTTT.